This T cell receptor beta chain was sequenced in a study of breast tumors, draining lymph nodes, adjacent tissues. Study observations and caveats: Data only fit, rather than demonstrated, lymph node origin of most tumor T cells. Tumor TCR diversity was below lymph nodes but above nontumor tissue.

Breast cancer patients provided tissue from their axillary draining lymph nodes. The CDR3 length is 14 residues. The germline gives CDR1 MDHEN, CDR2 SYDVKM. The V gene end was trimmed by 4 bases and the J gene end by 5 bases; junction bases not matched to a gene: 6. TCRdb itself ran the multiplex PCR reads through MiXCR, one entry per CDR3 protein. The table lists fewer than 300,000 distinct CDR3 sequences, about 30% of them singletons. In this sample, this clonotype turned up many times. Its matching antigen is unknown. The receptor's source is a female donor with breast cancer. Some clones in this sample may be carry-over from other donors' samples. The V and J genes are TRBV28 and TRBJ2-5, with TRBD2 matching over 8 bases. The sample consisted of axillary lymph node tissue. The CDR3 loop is CASSSAGVRETQYF. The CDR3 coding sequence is TGTGCCAGCAGTTCAGCGGGAGTGAGGGAGACCCAGTACTTC.